The source of this T cell receptor (beta chain) is a study of blood T cell repertoires in COVID-19. On the study more broadly: Collection of acute and convalescent COVID-19 samples took place in the United States, Italy and Spain.

In its sample, this clone was seen a few times. CDR1 is SEHNR and CDR2 is FQNEAQ in the germline V gene (reference sequence). The junction had 5 bases not matched to a gene; V was cut back by 5 bases and J by 4 bases. This CDR3 region has 14 residues. How the authors handled the data: Amplifying reference gene primers gave estimates of nucleated cell counts. Sequencing was performed with immunoSEQ multiplex PCR; in TCRdb, only in-frame clones are kept and a portion is missing. Clone size and V and J calls were adopted from that table, with D and trimming inferred from the DNA. The sample includes 90,000 to 110,000 clones, roughly 80% of them seen just once.

This receptor was taken from a woman in her seventies with acute or convalescent COVID-19. The chain joins TRBV7-9 to TRBJ2-1; 7 positions match TRBD1. Material: peripheral blood. The CDR3 here is CASSSRDRYNEQFF. The CDR3 coding sequence is TGTGCCAGCAGCAGTCGGGACAGATACAATGAGCAGTTCTTC.